This TCR beta chain was sequenced during a study of CD8 T cell repertoires and HIV-1 epitope variants. Study-level information: Tested: three Gag epitope families, Nef HW9 and YT9.

Trimming left V 3 bases short and J 7 bases short, with 12 bases between. From germline, CDR1 is MRHNA and CDR2 SNTAGT. This CDR3 contains 13 residues. Assay used: immunoSEQ multiplex PCR; TCRdb lists only in-frame clones, some missing. The sample gives under 100,000 clones, roughly four fifths of which show up once; around 24% is in the top ten. Overall study results and limits: Some ten antigen-specific TCR beta clonotypes were found; five to seven seemed cross-reactive to variants.

In regard to this clone: Its matching antigen is unknown.

The sequenced sample consisted of uncultured baseline CD8+ T cells from peripheral blood mononuclear cells (PBMCs). The receptor's source is a male donor with HIV. The J gene is TRBJ1-1, the V gene TRBV6-4; the D is unclear. The DNA of the CDR3 is TGTGCCAGCAGTGAAGTGGTTGGGCTTGAAGCTTTCTTT. Encoded protein: CASSEVVGLEAFF.